This TCR beta chain derives from a study of CD8 T cells in Susac syndrome. Germline V gives CDR1 KGHSH, CDR2 LQKENI. This CDR3 has 16 residues. The V end was cut by 3 bases, the J end by 0 bases, with 12 bases between. Random hexamers were used to reverse transcribe 0.5 to 1 ug of RNA. TCRdb reprocessed the immunoSEQ multiplex PCR reads via MiXCR and lists one record per CDR3 protein. This sample yields around 71,000 distinct CDR3 sequences, of which roughly 93% are seen a single time; about 0.14% belongs to the top ten. Sequenced material: CD4+ T cells from PBMCs. The TCR comes from a human donor with Susac syndrome. The chain joins TRBV18 to TRBJ1-5, with a possible D match to TRBD1 (5 bases). The CDR3 DNA follows: TGTGCCAGCTCACCGTCTGGGACGGATAGCAATCAGCCCCAGCATTTT. This codes for CASSPSGTDSNQPQHF.